This is a list of T cell receptor beta chains from one sample in a study of cytomegalovirus exposure and HLA in healthy donors. Assay used: immunoSEQ multiplex PCR; TCRdb lists only in-frame clones, some missing. The sample has some 110,000 clones; about 79% are singletons. The source material was PBMCs. The receptors shown here come from a man younger than 40 in good health and CMV-seropositive. Both conserved end residues are part of each CDR3.

v_call: TRBV6-1; j_call: TRBJ1-2; cdr3_aa: CARPGATGDYGYTF
v_call: TRBV27; j_call: TRBJ1-1; cdr3_aa: CASSLSRDTEAFF
v_call: TRBV15; j_call: TRBJ1-5; cdr3_aa: CATSRGRDSNQPQHF
v_call: TRBV10-3; j_call: TRBJ2-7; cdr3_aa: CAISSTSGSSYEQYF
v_call: TRBV29-1; j_call: TRBJ2-6; cdr3_aa: CSVVGRQGSLSGANVLTF
v_call: TRBV7-2; j_call: TRBJ2-4; cdr3_aa: CASSLVSGGTAAKNIQYF
v_call: TRBV2; j_call: TRBJ2-5; cdr3_aa: CASTGLQETQYF
v_call: TRBV11-2; j_call: TRBJ1-2; cdr3_aa: CASSPAGGMEGYTF
v_call: TRBV7-9; j_call: TRBJ1-2; cdr3_aa: CASSLAEGNGGYTF
v_call: TRBV28; j_call: TRBJ2-7; cdr3_aa: CASSFQGAPYEQYF
v_call: TRBV7-9; j_call: TRBJ2-7; cdr3_aa: CSSSPAGTSGFGKQYF
v_call: TRBV4-2; j_call: TRBJ1-2; cdr3_aa: CASSQVGDGYTF
v_call: TRBV6-5; j_call: TRBJ2-7; cdr3_aa: CASSSRDRIYEQYF
v_call: TRBV5-5; j_call: TRBJ2-7; cdr3_aa: CASSLTGILYEQYF
v_call: TRBV27; j_call: TRBJ2-7; cdr3_aa: CASNPAGVYEQYF
v_call: TRBV19; j_call: TRBJ1-1; cdr3_aa: CASNSGTGGTEAFF
v_call: TRBV7-9; j_call: TRBJ2-1; cdr3_aa: CASSLEAGGPHNEQFF
v_call: TRBV5-6; j_call: TRBJ2-7; cdr3_aa: CASSLGDSVSYEQYF
v_call: TRBV27; j_call: TRBJ1-1; cdr3_aa: CASSFTGAYDSEAFF
v_call: TRBV4-3; j_call: TRBJ2-3; cdr3_aa: CASSRTTSGGASNTQYF
v_call: TRBV13; j_call: TRBJ2-4; cdr3_aa: CATHKRGKNSQYF
v_call: TRBV11-1; j_call: TRBJ1-2; cdr3_aa: CASSYNRQGGNYGYTF
v_call: TRBV2; j_call: TRBJ2-1; cdr3_aa: CASSETHLKLFF
v_call: TRBV7-6; j_call: TRBJ1-2; cdr3_aa: CASSRDRGNYGYTF
v_call: TRBV19; j_call: TRBJ2-7; cdr3_aa: CASSMIPGYEQYF
v_call: TRBV2; j_call: TRBJ1-5; cdr3_aa: CASSEDTQPQHF
v_call: TRBV11-3; j_call: TRBJ2-3; cdr3_aa: CASSLGLRLAGGSTQYF
v_call: TRBV5-1; j_call: TRBJ1-2; cdr3_aa: CASSLGQGENYGYTF
v_call: TRBV5-5; j_call: TRBJ1-3; cdr3_aa: CASSVSRDRGGNTIYF
v_call: TRBV29-1; j_call: TRBJ1-2; cdr3_aa: CSVDREGMGYGYTF
v_call: TRBV7-7; j_call: TRBJ2-5; cdr3_aa: CASSLTGEETQYF
v_call: TRBV7-9; j_call: TRBJ1-1; cdr3_aa: CASSLTEGTEAFF
v_call: TRBV7-2; j_call: TRBJ1-2; cdr3_aa: CASSLVTDSYGYTF
v_call: TRBV4-3; j_call: TRBJ1-1; cdr3_aa: CASSQEEDTEAFF
v_call: TRBV19; j_call: TRBJ2-1; cdr3_aa: CASSFRDRVLNEQFF